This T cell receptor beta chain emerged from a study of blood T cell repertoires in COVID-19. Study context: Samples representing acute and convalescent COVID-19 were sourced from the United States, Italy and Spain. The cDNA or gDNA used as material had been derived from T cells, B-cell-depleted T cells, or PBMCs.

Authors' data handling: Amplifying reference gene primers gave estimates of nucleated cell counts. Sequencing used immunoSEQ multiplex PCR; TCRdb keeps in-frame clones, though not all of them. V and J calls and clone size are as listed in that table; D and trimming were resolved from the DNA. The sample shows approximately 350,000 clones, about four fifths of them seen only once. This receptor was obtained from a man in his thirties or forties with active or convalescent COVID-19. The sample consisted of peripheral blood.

CDR3 nucleotide sequence: TGTGCCAGCAGACCGAAGGTGGGTGTAGCGGGCACTGAAGCTTTCTTT. Amino acids: CASRPKVGVAGTEAFF. The chain recombines TRBV7-6 with TRBJ1-1; D is unresolved. V dropped 6 bases and J dropped 4 bases, with 21 bases sitting between them. CDR1 is SGHVS and CDR2 is FNYEAQ in the germline V gene. The CDR3 extends over 16 amino acids.